This TCR beta chain was obtained from a study of CD8 T cells in ankylosing spondylitis. Notes on the study in general: Blood of patients with ankylosing spondylitis appeared to be characterized by a TCR beta motif of several highly homologous variants.

As for this clonotype: Antigen specificity is unknown. A clone one base away is much larger, so this may be a read error.

Germline CDR1 reads MNHGY; CDR2 reads SVAAGI. This CDR3 has 21 residues. Libraries for TCR beta were made by quantitative 5'-RACE with molecular barcodes. TCRdb recomputed calls from the 5' RACE reads with MiXCR, one row per CDR3 protein. The sample lists tens of thousands of distinct CDR3 sequences, roughly 7.2% occurring once. Sequencing was done on a sample of blood, either unsorted or a sorted T cell fraction (not recorded which). The source is a male donor with ankylosing spondylitis or in good health (not recorded which). The rearrangement uses TRBV6-9 and TRBJ2-1; 15 positions agree with TRBD2. In nucleotides, the CDR3 is TGTGCCACCAGTTATTCGCGGACTAGCGGGAGGGCCTCGGGTAAAGACAATGAGCAGTTCTTC. Protein: CATSYSRTSGRASGKDNEQFF.